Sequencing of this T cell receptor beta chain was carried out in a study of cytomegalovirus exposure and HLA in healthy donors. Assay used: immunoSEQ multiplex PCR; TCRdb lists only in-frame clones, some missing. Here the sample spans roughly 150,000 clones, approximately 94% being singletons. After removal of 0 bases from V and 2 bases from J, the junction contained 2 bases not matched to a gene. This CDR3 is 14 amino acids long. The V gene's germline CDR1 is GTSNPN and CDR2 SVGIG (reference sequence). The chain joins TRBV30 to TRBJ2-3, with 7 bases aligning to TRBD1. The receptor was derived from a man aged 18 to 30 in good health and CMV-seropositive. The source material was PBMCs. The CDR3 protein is CAWSVDRDTDTQYF. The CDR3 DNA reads TGTGCCTGGAGTGTAGACAGGGACACAGATACGCAGTATTTT.